Shown below are 21 T cell receptor beta chains from a single sample sequenced in a study of OX40 agonist ivuxolimab in advanced cancers. The table came from immunoSEQ multiplex PCR; TCRdb's copy has only in-frame clones and leaves some out. The sample carries tens of thousands of clones, more than 60% recorded once. Sequencing used CD4+ or CD8+ T cells sorted from blood, obtained in a trial of the OX40 agonist ivuxolimab. The receptors derive from an adult with an advanced solid tumor such as melanoma, head and neck, liver or kidney cancer.

The chain joins TRBV19 to TRBJ1-1; weak D call: TRBD1 (6 bases). Trimming took off 3 bases at V and 4 bases at J, with 9 bases between the two ends. There are 13 residues in the CDR3. Germline V gene lookup returns CDR1 LNHDA and CDR2 SQIVND (reference sequence). CDR3 DNA sequence: TGTGCCAGTAGTATGGGGGGCAGCACTGAAGCTTTCTTT. Translation: CASSMGGSTEAFF.

This chain connects TRBV4-2 to TRBJ2-3; D unclear. The germline CDR1 and CDR2 sequences are LGHNA and YNFKEQ. The CDR3 covers 16 residues. The germline V and J ends were trimmed by 1 base and 7 bases, with 18 bases remaining between them. CDR3 coding DNA: TGTGCCAGCAGCCAAGGTACCTCGACTGAGGCAAATACGCAGTATTTT. This translates into CASSQGTSTEANTQYF.

The gene calls are TRBV13 and TRBJ2-7; D call uncertain. In germline, CDR1 is PRHDT, CDR2 FYEKMQ (reference sequence). Between the trimmed V and J ends, which lost 5 bases and 7 bases, there was a span of 15 bases. This CDR3 region has 13 residues. The CDR3 DNA is TGTGCCAGCAGCCCCCGTGGGGTTCGGGAGCAGTACTTC. This codes for CASSPRGVREQYF. The full variable domain, with the rest looked up from reference TRBV13 and TRBJ2-7, is AAGVIQSPRHLIKEKRETATLKCYPIPRHDTVYWYQQGPGQDPQFLISFYEKMQSDKGSIPDRFSAQQFSDYHSELNMSSLELGDSALYFCASSPRGVREQYFGPGTRLTVT.

This clone showed up just a few times. The chain has TRBV18 and TRBJ1-1; unclear D gene. The CDR3 runs 13 residues. Germline CDR1 is KGHSH and CDR2 is LQKENI. The V end lost 2 bases, the J end lost 2 bases, and 6 bases lay between the germline ends. The CDR3 DNA sequence: TGTGCCAGCTCACCAAGGTTCAACACTGAAGCTTTCTTT. Translating it yields CASSPRFNTEAFF.

J is TRBJ2-7 and V is TRBV7-9, with 8 bases lining up with TRBD2. The germline V gene has CDR1 SEHNR and CDR2 FQNEAQ (reference sequence). This CDR3 spans 13 amino acids. Germline trimming cut 4 bases from V and 6 bases from J; bases unmatched to any gene: 5. The CDR3: CASSSSGGAEQYF. DNA of the CDR3: TGTGCCAGCAGCTCCTCCGGGGGGGCCGAGCAGTACTTC.

The CDR3 spells CASSPSLRVRDTEAFF. CDR3 in DNA: TGTGCCAGCAGCCCCTCCCTCAGGGTTAGGGACACTGAAGCTTTCTTT. The rearrangement joins TRBV7-6 to TRBJ1-1; perhaps TRBD1 as D (5 bases). V lost 5 bases and J lost 3, with 19 bases in between. The CDR3 has 16 amino acids. Germline V CDR1 and CDR2: SGHVS, FNYEAQ. The full variable domain, rest sourced from reference TRBV7-6 and TRBJ1-1, is GAGVSQSPRYKVTKRGQDVALRCDPISGHVSLYWYRQALGQGPEFLTYFNYEAQQDKSGLPNDRFSAERPEGSISTLTIQRTEQRDSAMYRCASSPSLRVRDTEAFFGQGTRLTVV.

Concerning this clone itself: A read error may produce the germline difference seen at one junction end. The gene calls are TRBV11-3 and TRBJ2-2; possibly TRBD1 for D (7 bases). CDR1 is SGHNT, CDR2 YENEEA, per germline. The CDR3 covers 15 residues. CDR3 amino acids: CASSLQGGEHRGAVF. The CDR3 DNA sequence: TGTGCCAGCAGCTTACAGGGGGGCGAACACCGGGGAGCTGTTTTT. Together with reference TRBV11-3 and TRBJ2-2, the CDR3 gives the full variable domain: EAGVVQSPRYKIIEKKQPVAFWCNPISGHNTLYWYLQNLGQGPELLIRYENEEAVDDSQLPKDRFSAERLKGVDSTLKIQPAELGDSAVYLCASSLQGGEHRGAVFGEGSRLTVL.

This chain links TRBV6-4 with TRBJ2-5; TRBD2 aligns across 10 bases. This CDR3 contains 13 residues. Germline V CDR1 and CDR2: MRHNA, SNTAGT. V was pared by 6 bases and J by 4 bases, with 2 bases of the junction left unmatched. The CDR3 bases are TGTGCCAGCAGCGGACTAGCGGCAGAGACCCAGTACTTC. It is translated as CASSGLAAETQYF.

The chain employs TRBV7-2 and TRBJ2-3; the D gene is possibly TRBD2 (5 bases). This CDR3 has 15 residues. Germline lookup yields CDR1 SGHTA and CDR2 FQGNSA. Between the trimmed V and J ends, which lost 4 bases and 0 bases, there was a span of 11 bases. CDR3 nucleotide sequence: TGTGCCAGCAGCTCTCATAGAGGGAGCACAGATACGCAGTATTTT. Its protein is CASSSHRGSTDTQYF.

This clone turned up a few times. This sequence joins TRBV27 and TRBJ2-3; 13 nucleotides match TRBD2. Trimming cost V 4 bases and J 4 bases; bases outside gene matches: 8. Germline V lookup: CDR1 MNHEY, CDR2 SMNVEV (reference sequence). CDR3 length equals 17 residues. CDR3 protein: CASSSLGLAGVPDTQYF. In DNA, the CDR3 is TGTGCCAGCAGTTCGCTCGGACTAGCGGGGGTACCAGATACGCAGTATTTT.

The chain is built from TRBV5-4 and TRBJ2-5; possible D gene TRBD1, 7 bases. The CDR3 sequence is 14 residues long. Trimming removed 5 bases from V and 7 bases from J, with 18 bases in between. Germline lookup yields CDR1 SGHNT and CDR2 YYREEE (reference sequence). As DNA, the CDR3 is TGTGCCAGCAGAACCGGGACTCAGGGGGGGACCCAGTACTTC. Translating gives CASRTGTQGGTQYF.

This chain links TRBV2 with TRBJ2-6; D is unclear. Germline V gene data show CDR1 as SNHLY and CDR2 as FYNNEI. The CDR3 runs to 16 residues. With 7 bases removed from V and 2 bases from J, the gap between germline ends came to 15 bases. The CDR3 region has the DNA TGTGCCAGCAATGGAATAGTAGGACCTGGGGCCAACGTCCTGACTTTC. Translation: CASNGIVGPGANVLTF.

The rearrangement links TRBV5-5 to TRBJ2-7; D is undetermined. CDR3 length: 13 residues. Germline CDR1 is SGHKS and CDR2 is YYEKEE (reference sequence). V was cut by 0 bases and J by 7 bases, with 11 bases left in between. DNA for the CDR3: TGTGCCAGCAGCTTGGGTTTCGCAGGAGAGCAGTACTTC. Translation: CASSLGFAGEQYF.

This clone was counted a single time. The chain joins TRBV6-5 to TRBJ2-7; D is perhaps TRBD2 (5 bases). CDR3 size: 14 residues. Trimming pared 6 bases from V and 6 bases from J, leaving 18 bases between. Germline V gene lookup returns CDR1 MNHEY and CDR2 SVGAGI. The CDR3: CASSRTFLGFEQYF. Written as DNA, the CDR3 is TGTGCCAGCAGCCGGACTTTTCTGGGCTTCGAGCAGTACTTC.

Within the sample, this clone is medium-sized. The chain links TRBV11-2 to TRBJ1-1; D remains unclear. Germline loops: CDR1 SGHAT, CDR2 FQNNGV. V lost 1 base and J lost 5, with 8 bases in between. CDR3 length equals 13 residues. CDR3 loop: CASSLASGTEAFF. The CDR3 nucleotides read TGTGCCAGCAGCTTAGCTAGCGGGACTGAAGCTTTCTTT.

J is TRBJ1-2 and V is TRBV5-6; 10 nucleotides align to TRBD1. The CDR3 has 16 residues. The V gene end was trimmed by 0 bases and the J gene end by 8 bases; junction bases not matched to a gene: 10. The V gene's germline CDR1 is SGHDT and CDR2 YYEEEE. Here the CDR3 reads CASSLDQGQGSDGYTF. CDR3 DNA: TGTGCCAGCAGCTTGGACCAGGGACAGGGGTCCGACGGCTACACCTTC.

The chain combines TRBV5-4 with TRBJ2-2; maybe TRBD1 (5 bases). CDR3 length: 15 residues. V was shortened by 0 bases and J by 1 base, with 7 bases between the two germline ends. CDR1 SGHNT and CDR2 YYREEE come from the germline V gene (reference sequence). The CDR3 sequence: CASSLAQGNTGELFF. For the CDR3, the DNA is TGTGCCAGCAGCTTGGCTCAGGGGAACACCGGGGAGCTGTTTTTT.

V and J are TRBV7-2 and TRBJ2-5; the D is unclear. Trimming cost V 5 bases and J 2 bases, with 18 bases left between them. There are 16 residues in the CDR3. CDR1 and CDR2 from the germline V gene are SGHTA and FQGNSA. Here the CDR3 reads CASSPTVRLGQETQYF. CDR3 DNA sequence: TGTGCCAGCAGCCCGACGGTTCGCCTGGGTCAAGAGACCCAGTACTTC.

This sequence joins TRBV5-4 and TRBJ1-1; D ambiguous. Germline V CDR1 and CDR2: SGHNT, YYREEE (reference sequence). This CDR3 region has 14 residues. The V gene lost 2 bases and the J gene lost 1 base, with 9 bases spanning the gap. The CDR3 reads CASSFLMKNTEAFF. The CDR3, as DNA: TGTGCCAGCAGCTTCTTAATGAAGAACACTGAAGCTTTCTTT. The full variable domain, completed using reference TRBV5-4 and TRBJ1-1, is ETGVTQSPTHLIKTRGQQVTLRCSSQSGHNTVSWYQQALGQGPQFIFQYYREEENGRGNFPPRFSGLQFPNYSSELNVNALELDDSALYLCASSFLMKNTEAFFGQGTRLTVV.

This chain connects TRBV7-2 to TRBJ1-5, with D hard to call. Germline-derived CDR1 and CDR2 are SGHTA and FQGNSA. The CDR3 contains 15 residues. V lost 0 bases to trimming and J lost 1 base, with 7 bases between them. The DNA of the CDR3 is TGTGCCAGCAGCTTAGCGCGAGGGAGCAATCAGCCCCAGCATTTT. As protein: CASSLARGSNQPQHF.

The CDR3 reads CASSKAGRDNYDEAFF. The CDR3 DNA follows: TGTGCCAGCAGCAAAGCTGGTAGGGACAATTACGATGAAGCTTTCTTT. The chain employs TRBV21-1 and TRBJ1-1; TRBD1, the D gene given by the table, was not confirmed from the DNA. TRBV21-1 is designated a pseudogene. The CDR3 is 16 amino acids.